This entry lists 25 T cell receptor beta chains sequenced from one sample in a study of CD8+ T cells in alopecia areata. Reverse transcription of extracted RNA yielded cDNA, which provided the sequencing template. Profiled with immunoSEQ multiplex PCR; TCRdb holds only in-frame clones, not every one. The table records 85,000 to 110,000 clones, around 60% of them present only once. The specimen was CD4+ T cells sorted from blood. The source of these receptors is a human donor in good health.

This clone turned up a few times. The chain uses TRBV19 and TRBJ2-7, with D perhaps TRBD2 (5 bases). CDR3 length: 12 residues. Trimming cost V 4 bases and J 7 bases, with 11 bases left between them. Germline V CDR1 and CDR2: LNHDA, SQIVND (reference sequence). This chain's CDR3 is CASSKPPGEQYF. As DNA, the CDR3 is TGTGCCAGTAGTAAGCCCCCGGGGGAGCAGTACTTC.

The chain employs TRBV28 and TRBJ2-7, with 8 positions matching TRBD1. V gave up 8 bases and J gave up 7 bases; unmatched junction bases: 10. Germline lookup yields CDR1 MDHEN and CDR2 SYDVKM. This CDR3 contains 13 residues. The CDR3 reads CASGIRGREEQYF. CDR3 DNA: TGTGCCAGCGGCATCAGGGGGCGGGAAGAGCAGTACTTC.

The V and J genes are TRBV29-1 and TRBJ1-1, with no clear D. The CDR3 has 13 amino acids. V gave up 3 bases and J gave up 11 bases, with 19 bases separating them. In germline, CDR1 is SQVTM, CDR2 ANQGSEA. The CDR3 region is CSVDVQSGQMAFF. For the CDR3, the DNA is TGCAGCGTTGATGTTCAGTCCGGCCAAATGGCTTTCTTT.

The chain employs TRBV5-1 and TRBJ2-7; 8 bases match TRBD1. Unmatched junction bases numbered 10, after V lost 0 bases and J lost 2 bases. Germline CDR1 and CDR2: SGHRS and YFSETQ. The CDR3 sequence is 17 residues long. CDR3 region: CASSLGVPGQAAYEQYF. CDR3 coding DNA: TGCGCCAGCAGCTTGGGGGTACCGGGACAGGCGGCCTACGAGCAGTACTTC.

The chain carries TRBV5-1 and TRBJ1-1; 7 nucleotides match TRBD1. This CDR3 region has 13 residues. The J segment lost 6 bases and the V segment lost 2 bases, leaving 4 bases of the junction unmatched. CDR1 SGHRS and CDR2 YFSETQ come from the germline V gene. CDR3 region: CASSFLGQAEAFF. CDR3 bases: TGCGCCAGCAGCTTCCTTGGACAGGCTGAAGCTTTCTTT.

There are a few counts of this clone. The chain employs TRBV6-6 and TRBJ2-5; 8 nucleotides match TRBD1. J was trimmed by 2 bases and V by 5 bases; bases with no gene match: 4. The length of the CDR3 is 14 residues. CDR1 is MNHNY, CDR2 SVGAGI, per germline (reference sequence). The CDR3 loop is CASSTGTGQETQYF. The CDR3 DNA is TGTGCCAGCAGTACCGGGACAGGTCAAGAGACCCAGTACTTC.

In this sample, this clone turned up a few times. This chain connects TRBV4-1 to TRBJ1-2, with D hard to call. Germline CDR1 MGHRA, CDR2 YSYEKL. CDR3 length equals 18 residues. V was pared by 0 bases and J by 0 bases, with 17 bases between. CDR3 region: CASSQDLTRGSTNYGYTF. CDR3 DNA sequence: TGCGCCAGCAGCCAAGATTTAACCCGCGGGTCAACTAACTATGGCTACACCTTC.

This clone has more than one count but fewer than ten. The genes are TRBV5-4 and TRBJ1-2; D perhaps matches TRBD1 (6 bases). This CDR3 has 15 amino acids. The germline V gene has CDR1 SGHNT and CDR2 YYREEE (reference sequence). Between the trimmed V and J ends, which lost 5 bases and 3 bases, there was a span of 17 bases. The CDR3 protein is CASRDGQRTDYGYTF. In DNA form, the CDR3 reads TGTGCCAGCAGGGACGGACAGAGGACCGACTATGGCTACACCTTC.

This clone was seen only a few times. The chain links TRBV7-2 to TRBJ2-5; D is uncertain. From germline, CDR1 is SGHTA and CDR2 FQGNSA. Trimming removed 5 bases at V and 5 bases at J, with 9 bases between. This CDR3 spans 12 amino acids. CDR3 residues: CASSVRRETQYF. CDR3 bases: TGTGCCAGCAGCGTCAGAAGGGAGACCCAGTACTTC.

With regard to this clone: An end of the junction does not agree with germline; a read error may underlie this. V usage is TRBV30 and J usage is TRBJ1-1, with no clear D. CDR3 length: 12 amino acids. The V gene's germline CDR1 is GTSNPN and CDR2 SVGIG (reference sequence). The CDR3 DNA follows: TGTGCCGGGAGATCTGGGTCTACTGAAGCTTTCTTT. Its translation is CAGRSGSTEAFF. The full variable domain, completed using reference TRBV30 and TRBJ1-1, is SQTIHQWPATLVQPVGSPLSLECTVEGTSNPNLYWYRQAAGRGLQLLFYSVGIGQISSEVPQNLSASRPQDRQFILSSKKLLLSDSGFYLCAGRSGSTEAFFGQGTRLTVV.

The chain combines TRBV7-6 with TRBJ2-5, with 8 bases identical to TRBD2. The J segment lost 3 bases and the V segment lost 3 bases, leaving 6 bases of the junction unmatched. This CDR3 is 15 amino acids long. The germline V gene has CDR1 SGHVS and CDR2 FNYEAQ. CDR3 amino acids: CASSFGLSGEETQYF. CDR3 in DNA: TGTGCCAGCAGCTTCGGACTTAGCGGGGAAGAGACCCAGTACTTC.

V is TRBV25-1 and J is TRBJ2-7; 9 bases line up with TRBD1. The CDR3 runs to 15 residues. V lost 2 bases to trimming and J lost 1 base; unmatched junction nucleotides: 3. Germline assignment: CDR1 MGHDK and CDR2 SYGVNS. The CDR3 DNA sequence: TGTGCCAGCAGTGAAGTCGGGACAGGGTCCTACGAGCAGTACTTC. It yields the protein CASSEVGTGSYEQYF.

The V call is TRBV4-1, the J call TRBJ2-5, with D possibly TRBD2 on 6 matching bases. There are 15 residues in the CDR3. Germline lookup yields CDR1 MGHRA and CDR2 YSYEKL. The germline V and J ends were trimmed by 2 bases and 2 bases, with 12 bases remaining between them. CDR3 residues: CASSQHGTGQETQYF. The CDR3 nucleotides read TGCGCCAGCAGCCAACATGGGACTGGGCAAGAGACCCAGTACTTC.

The genes are TRBV5-6 and TRBJ2-5; D call uncertain. V was cut by 1 base and J by 0 bases, with 10 bases left in between. The CDR3 consists of 15 residues. In germline, CDR1 is SGHDT, CDR2 YYEEEE. DNA for the CDR3: TGTGCCAGCAGCTTGATTGGACGGAACCAAGAGACCCAGTACTTC. Translation gives CASSLIGRNQETQYF.

This chain links TRBV7-9 with TRBJ1-6; D not certain. The CDR3 has 13 amino acids. Germline CDR1 is SEHNR and CDR2 is FQNEAQ (reference sequence). The germline V and J ends were trimmed by 3 bases and 8 bases, with 8 bases remaining between them. The DNA for the CDR3 is TGTGCCAGCAGCTTTGGAGGAGATTCACCCCTCCACTTT. Translation gives CASSFGGDSPLHF.

This rearrangement joins TRBV28 to TRBJ2-1; TRBD2 aligns across 7 bases. CDR1 is MDHEN, CDR2 SYDVKM, per germline. The CDR3 runs 17 residues. J was trimmed by 7 bases and V by 4 bases; bases with no gene match: 16. In DNA form, the CDR3 reads TGTGCCAGCAGTTCCGCGACAGCGGGGACTCGTTTTAATGAGCAGTTCTTC. This sequence encodes CASSSATAGTRFNEQFF.

This chain uses TRBV29-1 with TRBJ2-7; TRBD1 matches 11 bases. J was trimmed by 7 bases and V by 7 bases; bases with no gene match: 9. The CDR3 is 13 amino acids. CDR1 is SQVTM, CDR2 ANQGSEA, per germline. The CDR3 DNA is TGCAGCGCCCCGGACAGGGGGCTTCGAGAGCAGTACTTC. Amino acids: CSAPDRGLREQYF.

The gene calls are TRBV30 and TRBJ2-7; 9 nucleotides align to TRBD1. Trimming removed 4 bases from V and 2 bases from J; junction bases left unmatched: 6. The CDR3 has 14 amino acids. Germline V gives CDR1 GTSNPN, CDR2 SVGIG (reference sequence). CDR3 coding DNA: TGTGCCTGGAAGCCGGGACAGGGCGCCTACGAGCAGTACTTC. It is translated as CAWKPGQGAYEQYF.

The rearrangement links TRBV27 to TRBJ2-7, with D possibly being TRBD1 or TRBD2 (5 bases each). The germline gives CDR1 MNHEY, CDR2 SMNVEV (reference sequence). Between the trimmed V and J ends, which lost 4 bases and 1 base, there was a span of 11 bases. The CDR3 covers 14 residues. CDR3 coding DNA: TGTGCCAGCAGTTGGGGACCGAGGTCCTACGAGCAGTACTTC. Translated: CASSWGPRSYEQYF.

The chain has TRBV19 and TRBJ2-1; 12 positions match TRBD1. V lost 7 bases and J lost 0; bases outside the gene matches: 19. Per the germline V gene, CDR1 is LNHDA and CDR2 is SQIVND (reference sequence). The CDR3 spans 21 residues. The CDR3: CASTGGGDRGPDPSSYNEQFF. The CDR3 DNA sequence: TGTGCCAGTACTGGGGGCGGGGACAGGGGGCCCGACCCCAGCTCCTACAATGAGCAGTTCTTC.

This clone was found many times. The chain carries TRBV28 and TRBJ2-7; D remains unclear. The ends were cut back, 2 bases at V and 3 bases at J, with 11 bases in the middle. CDR1 and CDR2 from the germline V gene are MDHEN and SYDVKM. This CDR3 is 14 amino acids long. The CDR3 sequence: CASSLDPGYYEQYF. CDR3 bases: TGTGCCAGCAGTTTAGACCCAGGCTACTACGAGCAGTACTTC. The variable domain in full, completed from reference TRBV28 and TRBJ2-7, reads DVKVTQSSRYLVKRTGEKVFLECVQDMDHENMFWYRQDPGLGLRLIYFSYDVKMKEKGDIPEGYSVSREKKERFSLILESASTNQTSMYLCASSLDPGYYEQYFGPGTRLTVT.

V is TRBV7-8 and J is TRBJ1-5, with TRBD1 identical over 9 bases. Germline-derived CDR1 and CDR2 are SGHVS and FQNEAQ. V lost 2 bases and J lost 4; bases outside the gene matches: 6. The CDR3 covers 16 residues. The CDR3 protein is CASSLHRDRANQPQHF. The CDR3 DNA sequence: TGTGCCAGCAGCTTACACCGGGACAGGGCTAATCAGCCCCAGCATTTT.

V gene TRBV12-5 combines with J gene TRBJ2-7, with D unresolved. V was trimmed by 1 base and J by 1 base, leaving 14 bases between them. The CDR3 is made up of 16 amino acids. Germline V CDR1 and CDR2: LGHNT, FRNRAP. CDR3 nucleotides: TGTGCTAGTGGTTTGGGGGTGCAGGTACTATCCTACGAGCAGTACTTC. This encodes CASGLGVQVLSYEQYF.

This clone showed up just once. The chain joins TRBV19 to TRBJ1-1; possibly TRBD1 for D (5 bases). With 4 bases removed from V and 8 bases from J, the gap between germline ends came to 17 bases. The CDR3 totals 14 residues. Germline-derived CDR1 and CDR2 are LNHDA and SQIVND (reference sequence). This chain's CDR3 is CASSRRDGRLEAFF. In DNA form, the CDR3 reads TGTGCCAGTAGTAGAAGGGACGGGCGGTTAGAAGCTTTCTTT.

This clone has more than one count but fewer than ten. This chain uses TRBV29-1 with TRBJ2-1; D is uncertain. V was clipped by 4 bases and J by 5 bases, with 6 bases between them. Per germline, CDR1 SQVTM and CDR2 ANQGSEA. The CDR3 has 11 amino acids. The CDR3 is CSVAYNNEQFF. CDR3 bases: TGCAGCGTTGCTTACAACAATGAGCAGTTCTTC.